This is a list of T cell receptor beta chains from one sample in a study of blood T cell repertoires in COVID-19. The table came from immunoSEQ multiplex PCR; TCRdb's copy has only in-frame clones and leaves some out. The sample has around 260,000 clones; 70% to 90% are singletons. Sequencing was done on a sample of peripheral blood. These receptors originate from a woman in her twenties or thirties with active or convalescent COVID-19. Both conserved end residues are part of each CDR3. The order of the fields is CDR3 protein, J gene, V gene, clone size. A row's size may be missing; if present it is once, few, many or a size class.

CDR3 protein: CASSPRTDQLAKNIQYF
J gene: TRBJ2-4
V gene: TRBV7-8
clone size: .

CDR3 protein: CASSVQPGQGFSPLHF
J gene: TRBJ1-6
V gene: TRBV6-1
clone size: .

CDR3 protein: CASSFTSAGGYTF
J gene: TRBJ1-2
V gene: TRBV28
clone size: .

CDR3 protein: CASSLAGGLGELFF
J gene: TRBJ2-2
V gene: TRBV6-2/TRBV6-3
clone size: .

CDR3 protein: CASSQGIHYEQYF
J gene: TRBJ2-7
V gene: TRBV10-2
clone size: .

CDR3 protein: CASSSGLAGWNEQFF
J gene: TRBJ2-1
V gene: TRBV11-3
clone size: .

CDR3 protein: CASSPGQGPGNTIYF
J gene: TRBJ1-3
V gene: TRBV11-3
clone size: few

CDR3 protein: CAWSAGGTGPNGYTF
J gene: TRBJ1-2
V gene: TRBV30
clone size: once

CDR3 protein: CASSRGDRQGYTF
J gene: TRBJ1-2
V gene: TRBV9
clone size: .

CDR3 protein: CASSLAGGLYEQYF
J gene: TRBJ2-7
V gene: TRBV28
clone size: .

CDR3 protein: CASSLERQVGEQYF
J gene: TRBJ2-7
V gene: TRBV13
clone size: .